Shown below are 7 T cell receptor beta chains from a single sample sequenced in a study of long-term antiretroviral therapy in people with HIV. An immunoSEQ assay, version v3.0, was performed at survey level. The data were produced by immunoSEQ multiplex PCR, yet TCRdb's version contains in-frame clones alone and is incomplete. The sample includes 14,000 or so clones, 77% of them seen just once. Sequencing used unsorted PBMCs, obtained 1.3 years before starting antiretroviral therapy. The receptors here all came from a man aged 35-49 years with HIV.

In this sample, this clone turned up a few times. This chain connects TRBV11-3 to TRBJ2-1, with 11 nucleotides matching TRBD2. This CDR3 is 17 amino acids long. Germline V gene sequence: CDR1 SGHNT, CDR2 YENEEA. Trimming removed 5 bases from V and 8 bases from J; junction bases left unmatched: 14. CDR3 bases: TGTGCCAGCAGCCCTTCGACTAGCGGGGTTACCGGGGATGAGCAGTTCTTC. Its translation is CASSPSTSGVTGDEQFF.

V usage is TRBV2 and J usage is TRBJ2-1; 10 bases agree with TRBD1. CDR1 SNHLY and CDR2 FYNNEI come from the germline V gene. The J segment lost 7 bases and the V segment lost 4 bases, leaving 7 bases of the junction unmatched. The CDR3 has 15 amino acids. The CDR3 DNA reads as TGTGCCAGCAGTGGACCGGGACAGGGGCAGAATGAGCAGTTCTTC. It translates to CASSGPGQGQNEQFF.

This clone is judged medium-sized. V is TRBV11-3 and J is TRBJ2-7; D possibly corresponds to TRBD1 (6 bases). Germline loops: CDR1 SGHNT, CDR2 YENEEA. Trimming left V 1 base short and J 0 bases short, with 13 bases between. The CDR3 length is 16 residues. The CDR3 loop is CASSLASGHLSYEQYF. In nucleotides, the CDR3 is TGTGCCAGCAGCTTAGCCTCGGGACACCTCTCCTACGAGCAGTACTTC.

The genes are TRBV18 and TRBJ1-6; D not resolved. Trimming took off 3 bases at V and 5 bases at J, with 5 bases between the two ends. The CDR3 totals 13 residues. Germline V CDR1 and CDR2: KGHSH, LQKENI. This chain's CDR3 is CASSPKDNSPLHF. For the CDR3, the DNA is TGTGCCAGCTCACCGAAGGATAATTCACCCCTCCACTTT.

This clone has only a few counts. The DNA of the CDR3 is TGTGCCAGCTCGCCAGGACAGATCTCTGGAAACACCATATATTTT. It encodes CASSPGQISGNTIYF. The chain links TRBV18 to TRBJ1-3; a possible D gene is TRBD1 (6 bases). There are 15 residues in the CDR3. Germline V gene lookup returns CDR1 KGHSH and CDR2 LQKENI. V lost 6 bases, J lost 0 bases, and 12 bases lay in between. Variable domain in full (rest from reference TRBV18 and TRBJ1-3): NAGVMQNPRHLVRRRGQEARLRCSPMKGHSHVYWYRQLPEEGLKFMVYLQKENIIDESGMPKERFSAEFPKEGPSILRIQQVVRGDSAAYFCASSPGQISGNTIYFGEGSWLTVV.

This clone was observed a single time. For the CDR3, the DNA is TGTGCCAGTAGAGTTGGGGGCAATCAGCCCCAGCATTTT. Its translation: CASRVGGNQPQHF. V gene TRBV19 combines with J gene TRBJ1-5; D is unclear. V lost 6 bases, J lost 2 bases, and 8 bases lay in between. CDR1 LNHDA and CDR2 SQIVND come from the germline V gene (reference sequence). The CDR3 has 13 amino acids.

The genes are TRBV4-2 and TRBJ2-7; perhaps TRBD1 as D (6 bases). Germline loops: CDR1 LGHNA, CDR2 YNFKEQ. With 1 base removed from V and 2 bases from J, the gap between germline ends came to 9 bases. The CDR3 has 14 amino acids. This chain's CDR3 is CASSQGNRAYEQYF. In DNA, the CDR3 is TGTGCCAGCAGCCAAGGGAACAGGGCCTACGAGCAGTACTTC.